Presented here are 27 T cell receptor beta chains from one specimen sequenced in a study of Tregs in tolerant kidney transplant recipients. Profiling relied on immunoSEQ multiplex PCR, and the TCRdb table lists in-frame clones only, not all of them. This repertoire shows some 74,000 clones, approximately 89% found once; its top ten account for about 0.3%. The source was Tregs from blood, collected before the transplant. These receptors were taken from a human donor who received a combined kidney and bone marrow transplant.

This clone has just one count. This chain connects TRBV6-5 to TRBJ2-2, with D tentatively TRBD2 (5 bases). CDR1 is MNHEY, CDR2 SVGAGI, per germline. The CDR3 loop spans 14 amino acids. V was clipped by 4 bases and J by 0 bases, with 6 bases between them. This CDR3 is CASSWTANTGELFF. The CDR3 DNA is TGTGCCAGCAGTTGGACTGCGAACACCGGGGAGCTGTTTTTT.

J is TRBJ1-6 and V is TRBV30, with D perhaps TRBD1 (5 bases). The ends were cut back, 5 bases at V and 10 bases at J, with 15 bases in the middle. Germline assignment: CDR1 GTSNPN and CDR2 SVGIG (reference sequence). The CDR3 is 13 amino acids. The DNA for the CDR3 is TGTGCCTGGTCCCCACAGGCACAGTCACCCCTCCACTTT. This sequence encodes CAWSPQAQSPLHF.

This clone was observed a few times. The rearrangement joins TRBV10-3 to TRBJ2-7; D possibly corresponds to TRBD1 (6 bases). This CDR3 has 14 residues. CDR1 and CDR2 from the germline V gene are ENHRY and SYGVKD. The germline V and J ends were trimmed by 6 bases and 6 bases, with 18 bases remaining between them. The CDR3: CAIRRGGERPEQYF. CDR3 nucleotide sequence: TGTGCCATCAGACGTGGGGGCGAGAGGCCCGAGCAGTACTTC.

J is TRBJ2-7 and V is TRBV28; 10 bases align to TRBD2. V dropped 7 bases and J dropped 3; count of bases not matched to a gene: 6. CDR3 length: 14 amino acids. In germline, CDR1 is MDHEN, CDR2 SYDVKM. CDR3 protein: CASTPAGGFYEQYF. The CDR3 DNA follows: TGTGCCAGCACCCCAGCGGGAGGGTTCTACGAGCAGTACTTC.

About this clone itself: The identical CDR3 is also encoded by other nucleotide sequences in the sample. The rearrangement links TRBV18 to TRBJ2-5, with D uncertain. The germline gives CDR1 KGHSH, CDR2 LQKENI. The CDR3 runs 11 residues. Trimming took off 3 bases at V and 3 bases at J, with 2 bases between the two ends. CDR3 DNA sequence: TGTGCCAGCTCACCCGAAGAGACCCAGTACTTC. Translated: CASSPEETQYF.

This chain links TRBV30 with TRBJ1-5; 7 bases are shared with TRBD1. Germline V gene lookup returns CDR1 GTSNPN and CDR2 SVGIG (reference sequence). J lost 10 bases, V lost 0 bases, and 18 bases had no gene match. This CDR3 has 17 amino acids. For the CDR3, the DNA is TGTGCCTGGAGTGTACCGACTTTAAGCGGGACAGCCAAACCCCAGCATTTT. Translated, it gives CAWSVPTLSGTAKPQHF.

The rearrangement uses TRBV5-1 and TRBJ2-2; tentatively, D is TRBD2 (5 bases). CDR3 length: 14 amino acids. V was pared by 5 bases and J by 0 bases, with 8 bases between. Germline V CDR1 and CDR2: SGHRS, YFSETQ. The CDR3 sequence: CASRGSANTGELFF. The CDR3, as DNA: TGCGCCAGCAGAGGGAGTGCGAACACCGGGGAGCTGTTTTTT.

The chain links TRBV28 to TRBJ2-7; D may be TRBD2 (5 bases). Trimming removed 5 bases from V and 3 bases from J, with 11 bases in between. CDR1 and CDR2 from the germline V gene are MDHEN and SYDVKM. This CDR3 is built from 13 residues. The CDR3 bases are TGTGCCAGCAGTACGTCCGGGGTCTACGAGCAGTACTTC. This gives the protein CASSTSGVYEQYF.

This chain's CDR3 is CASRGQVDNQPQHF. Written as DNA, the CDR3 is TGCGCCAGCAGAGGACAGGTCGACAATCAGCCCCAGCATTTT. This chain joins TRBV10-2 and TRBJ1-5; 7 positions match TRBD1. Looked up from germline, CDR1 is WSHSY and CDR2 is SAAADI. This CDR3 has 14 residues. V was clipped by 6 bases and J by 3 bases; unmatched bases: 5.

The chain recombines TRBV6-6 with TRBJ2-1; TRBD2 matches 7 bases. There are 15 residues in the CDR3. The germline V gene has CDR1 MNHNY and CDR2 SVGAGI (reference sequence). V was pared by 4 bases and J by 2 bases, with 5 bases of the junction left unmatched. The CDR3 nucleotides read TGTGCCAGCAGTTCAGGGCTAGCGGCCTACAATGAGCAGTTCTTC. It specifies CASSSGLAAYNEQFF.

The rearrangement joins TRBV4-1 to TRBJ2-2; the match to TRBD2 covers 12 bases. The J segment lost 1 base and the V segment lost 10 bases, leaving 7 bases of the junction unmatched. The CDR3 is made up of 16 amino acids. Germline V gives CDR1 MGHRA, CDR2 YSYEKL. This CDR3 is CATKQTSGRNTGELFF. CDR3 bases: TGCGCCACCAAACAGACTAGCGGGAGGAACACCGGGGAGCTGTTTTTT.

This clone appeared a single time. The CDR3 region is CASSPSLAGNYNEQFF. In DNA, the CDR3 is TGTGCCAGCAGCCCATCACTAGCGGGGAACTACAATGAGCAGTTCTTC. The chain joins TRBV7-2 to TRBJ2-1; 10 bases map to TRBD2. CDR3 length: 16 residues. Per germline, CDR1 SGHTA and CDR2 FQGNSA. V was pared by 5 bases and J by 3 bases, with 7 bases of the junction left unmatched.

The CDR3 DNA reads TGTGCCAGCAGCGTAGGGTCCGGCGGGGGCTACGAGCAGTACTTC. Translating gives CASSVGSGGGYEQYF. The V and J genes are TRBV9 and TRBJ2-7, with 7 bases fitting TRBD2. V was clipped by 0 bases and J by 3 bases; unmatched bases: 6. CDR1 and CDR2 (germline): SGDLS, YYNGEE. CDR3 length equals 15 residues.

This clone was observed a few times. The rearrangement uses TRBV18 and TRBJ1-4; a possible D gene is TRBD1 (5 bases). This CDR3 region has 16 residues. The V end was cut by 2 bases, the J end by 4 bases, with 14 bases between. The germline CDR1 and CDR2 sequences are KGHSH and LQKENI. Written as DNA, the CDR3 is TGTGCCAGCTCACCATCGGGAACAGGCCTTAATGAAAAACTGTTTTTT. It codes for CASSPSGTGLNEKLFF.

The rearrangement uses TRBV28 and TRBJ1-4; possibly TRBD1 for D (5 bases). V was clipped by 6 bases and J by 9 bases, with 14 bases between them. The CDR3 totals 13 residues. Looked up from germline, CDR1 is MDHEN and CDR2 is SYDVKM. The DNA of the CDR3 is TGTGCCAGCAGGGGGAACAGGCATAAAAAACTGTTTTTT. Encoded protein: CASRGNRHKKLFF.

CDR3 in amino acids: CASSRDRGTYEQYF. The CDR3, as DNA: TGTGCCAGTAGCAGGGACAGGGGTACCTACGAGCAGTACTTC. The gene calls are TRBV19 and TRBJ2-7, with TRBD1 matching 10 bases. This CDR3 region has 14 residues. The J segment lost 2 bases and the V segment lost 6 bases, leaving 4 bases of the junction unmatched. Germline V gene sequence: CDR1 LNHDA, CDR2 SQIVND (reference sequence).

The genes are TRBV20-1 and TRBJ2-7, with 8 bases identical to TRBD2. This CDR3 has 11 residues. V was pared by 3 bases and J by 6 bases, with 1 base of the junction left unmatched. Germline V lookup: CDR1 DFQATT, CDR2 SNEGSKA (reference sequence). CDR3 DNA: TGCAGTGCTAGCGGGGGGGGCGAGCAGTACTTC. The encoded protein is CSASGGGEQYF.

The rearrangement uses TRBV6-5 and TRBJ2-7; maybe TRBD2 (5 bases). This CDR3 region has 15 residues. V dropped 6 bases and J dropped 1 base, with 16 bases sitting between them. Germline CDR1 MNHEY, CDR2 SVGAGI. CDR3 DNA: TGTGCCAGCAGGCGAGGGTCACCTGAGTCCTACGAGCAGTACTTC. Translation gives CASRRGSPESYEQYF.

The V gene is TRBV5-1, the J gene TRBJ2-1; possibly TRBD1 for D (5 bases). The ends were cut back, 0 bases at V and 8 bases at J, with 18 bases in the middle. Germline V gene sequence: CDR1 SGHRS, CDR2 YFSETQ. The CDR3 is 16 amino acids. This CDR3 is CASSLAGGPRVHEQFF. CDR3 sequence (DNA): TGCGCCAGCAGCTTGGCCGGCGGACCCAGGGTCCATGAGCAGTTCTTC.

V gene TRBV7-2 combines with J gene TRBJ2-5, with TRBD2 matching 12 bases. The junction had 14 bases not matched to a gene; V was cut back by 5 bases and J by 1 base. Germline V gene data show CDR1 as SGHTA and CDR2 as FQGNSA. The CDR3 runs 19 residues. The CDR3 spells CASSQMGASGRGSQETQYF. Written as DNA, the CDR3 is TGTGCCAGCAGCCAGATGGGGGCTAGCGGGAGGGGCTCCCAAGAGACCCAGTACTTC. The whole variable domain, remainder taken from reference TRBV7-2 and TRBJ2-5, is GAGVSQSPSNKVTEKGKDVELRCDPISGHTALYWYRQSLGQGLEFLIYFQGNSAPDKSGLPSDRFSAERTGGSVSTLTIQRTQQEDSAVYLCASSQMGASGRGSQETQYFGPGTRLLVL.

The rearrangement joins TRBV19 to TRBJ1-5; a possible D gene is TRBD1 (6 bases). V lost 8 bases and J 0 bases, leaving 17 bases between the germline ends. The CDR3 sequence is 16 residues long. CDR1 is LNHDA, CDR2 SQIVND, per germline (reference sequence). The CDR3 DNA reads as TGTGCCAGTCTGAATAAGGGGGGGTATAGCAATCAGCCCCAGCATTTT. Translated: CASLNKGGYSNQPQHF.

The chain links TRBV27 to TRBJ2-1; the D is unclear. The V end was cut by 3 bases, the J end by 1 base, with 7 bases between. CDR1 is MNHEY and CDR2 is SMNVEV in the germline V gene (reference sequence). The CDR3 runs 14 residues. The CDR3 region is CASSFRDSYNEQFF. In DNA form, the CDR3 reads TGTGCCAGCAGTTTTAGAGATTCCTACAATGAGCAGTTCTTC.

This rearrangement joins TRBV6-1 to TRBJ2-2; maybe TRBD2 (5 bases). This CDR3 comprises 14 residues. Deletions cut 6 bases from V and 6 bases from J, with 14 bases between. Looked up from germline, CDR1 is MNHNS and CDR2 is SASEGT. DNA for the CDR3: TGTGCCAGCAGCCGGACTCGTGAGGCCGGGGAGCTGTTTTTT. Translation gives CASSRTREAGELFF.

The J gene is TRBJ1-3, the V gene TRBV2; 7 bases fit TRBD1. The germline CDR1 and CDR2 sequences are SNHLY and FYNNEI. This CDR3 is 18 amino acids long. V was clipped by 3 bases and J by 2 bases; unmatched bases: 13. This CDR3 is CASSDNLSSRGPGNTIYF. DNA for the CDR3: TGTGCCAGCAGTGATAATCTATCTTCGAGGGGGCCTGGAAACACCATATATTTT.

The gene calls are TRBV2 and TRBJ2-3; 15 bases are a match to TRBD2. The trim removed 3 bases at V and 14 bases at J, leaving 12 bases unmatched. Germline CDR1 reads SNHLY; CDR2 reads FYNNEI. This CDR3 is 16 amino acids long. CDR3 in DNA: TGTGCCAGCAGTGACCGGACTAGCGGGAGGGCCAAGGTTCGGTATTTT. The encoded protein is CASSDRTSGRAKVRYF.

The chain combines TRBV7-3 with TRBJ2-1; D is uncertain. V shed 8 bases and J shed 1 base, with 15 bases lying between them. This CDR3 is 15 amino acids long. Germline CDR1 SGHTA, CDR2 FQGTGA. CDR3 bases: TGTGCCAGCTCCCCGCGGAGAACTTCCTACAATGAGCAGTTCTTC. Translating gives CASSPRRTSYNEQFF.

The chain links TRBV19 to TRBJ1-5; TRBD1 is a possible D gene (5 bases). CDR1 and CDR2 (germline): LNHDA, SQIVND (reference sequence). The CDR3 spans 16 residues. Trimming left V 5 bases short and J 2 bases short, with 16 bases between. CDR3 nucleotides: TGTGCCAGTAGTCCCCGGTTCAGGGAGGGCAATCAGCCCCAGCATTTT. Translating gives CASSPRFREGNQPQHF.